This T cell receptor (beta chain) was observed in a study of CD8+CD57+ T cells in acquired aplastic anemia. Study-level information: Yields of DNA that came from sorted CD4+ and CD8+ cells averaged about 3.4 ug.

CDR3 and TCR beta VDJ profiling relied on a genomic DNA template. TCRdb redid the calling of the reads with MiXCR, one entry per CDR3 protein. The sample has approximately 250,000 distinct CDR3 sequences, approximately 79% seen once. A note on this clonotype: The antigen is undetermined.

Study results and limitations: Patients and controls were found to share 25 to 35 CD8+ CDR3 sequences.

Trimming took 1 base from V and 16 from J, leaving 23 bases between them. The CDR3 has 15 residues. The germline CDR1 and CDR2 sequences are SGHAT and FQNNGV. Sequencing was done on patients that had shown CD8+CD57+ cell expansion by flow cytometry. The rearrangement joins TRBV11-2 to TRBJ2-1; no definite D call. This TCR derives from a human donor with aplastic anemia. Sequenced sample: sorted CD4+, CD8+, or CD8+CD57+ T cells (not recorded which) from PBMCs. The CDR3 DNA sequence: TGTGCCAGCAGCTTAGTCAGCACAGATACGCAGTATTTTTTCTTC. Protein sequence: CASSLVSTDTQYFFF.